Listed here are 31 T cell receptor beta chains from one sample, sequenced in a study of human T cells and chemical hapten exposure. MiXCR was run by TCRdb on the RACE reads, yielding one entry per CDR3 protein. The sample lists about 82,000 distinct CDR3 sequences; 10% to 15% were seen once. The time point here: patch test 3, about 24 weeks after DPC sensitization. Treatment described: therapeutic diphenylcyclopropenone sensitization with weekly scalp DPC. The sequencing here drew on whole blood, taken in connection with sensitization to the hapten diphenylcyclopropenone (DPC). These receptors were collected from a woman aged 45 to 65 with alopecia areata. Some clones in this sample may be carry-over from other donors' samples.

In its sample, this clonotype was seen many times. The chain couples TRBV6-6 to TRBJ1-3, with D maybe TRBD1 (6 bases). The CDR3 has 15 residues. Germline V gene lookup returns CDR1 MNHNY and CDR2 SVGAGI (reference sequence). Trimming took off 6 bases at V and 5 bases at J, with 17 bases between the two ends. The CDR3 DNA follows: TGTGCCAGCAGCCGACAGGAGACCTTCAGAAACACCATATATTTT. Protein sequence: CASSRQETFRNTIYF.

The chain couples TRBV11-2 to TRBJ2-5; no reliable D call. CDR1 is SGHAT, CDR2 FQNNGV, per germline. The V and J ends lost 4 bases and 2 bases respectively, with 11 bases between them. The CDR3 contains 14 residues. CDR3 loop: CASSSGIRQETQYF. In DNA form, the CDR3 reads TGTGCCAGCAGCTCAGGAATACGACAAGAGACCCAGTACTTC.

The chain carries TRBV7-2 and TRBJ2-3; D is unresolved. Germline loops: CDR1 SGHTA, CDR2 FQGNSA. Trimming cost V 5 bases and J 4 bases, with 10 bases left between them. This CDR3 region has 13 residues. The CDR3 nucleotides are TGTGCCAGCAGCACTCGAGCCCCAGATACGCAGTATTTT. It specifies CASSTRAPDTQYF.

This clonotype was detected many times. The chain has TRBV5-4 and TRBJ2-3, with 8 bases aligning to TRBD1. The CDR3 consists of 16 residues. Germline loops: CDR1 SGHNT, CDR2 YYREEE (reference sequence). With 1 base clipped from V and 1 base from J, the junction kept 5 bases outside the gene matches. The CDR3 sequence is CASSLRQGSGTDTQYF. CDR3 coding DNA: TGTGCCAGCAGCTTGCGACAGGGGAGCGGCACAGATACGCAGTATTTT. The full variable domain, rest sourced from reference TRBV5-4 and TRBJ2-3, is ETGVTQSPTHLIKTRGQQVTLRCSSQSGHNTVSWYQQALGQGPQFIFQYYREEENGRGNFPPRFSGLQFPNYSSELNVNALELDDSALYLCASSLRQGSGTDTQYFGPGTRLTVL.

This rearrangement joins TRBV5-1 to TRBJ1-4, with D perhaps matching TRBD1 (6 bases). The V and J ends lost 0 bases and 5 bases respectively, with 8 bases between them. Germline values: CDR1 SGHRS, CDR2 YFSETQ. The CDR3 runs to 14 residues. For the CDR3, the DNA is TGCGCCAGCAGCTTGGTACAGGGAAATGAAAAACTGTTTTTT. This gives the protein CASSLVQGNEKLFF. Using reference TRBV5-1 and TRBJ1-4 for the parts outside the CDR3, the full variable domain is KAGVTQTPRYLIKTRGQQVTLSCSPISGHRSVSWYQQTPGQGLQFLFEYFSETQRNKGNFPGRFSGRQFSNSRSEMNVSTLELGDSALYLCASSLVQGNEKLFFGSGTQLSVL.

This clonotype was counted between two and nine times. CDR3 sequence (DNA): TGCAGCGCCACTCAAAGTACAGATACGCAGTATTTT. It encodes CSATQSTDTQYF. This sequence joins TRBV29-1 and TRBJ2-3; D ambiguous. CDR1 SQVTM and CDR2 ANQGSEA come from the germline V gene. There are 12 residues in the CDR3. V was shortened by 7 bases and J by 3 bases, with 11 bases between the two germline ends.

This chain links TRBV6-4 with TRBJ1-5, with D possibly matching TRBD1 (5 bases). Trimming shortened V by 4 bases and J by 0 bases, and 7 bases separated the two germline ends. This CDR3 comprises 14 residues. Germline V lookup: CDR1 MRHNA, CDR2 SNTAGT. In DNA form, the CDR3 reads TGTGCCAGCAGTGTGGACAATAGCAATCAGCCCCAGCATTTT. Protein product: CASSVDNSNQPQHF.

This clonotype was found many times. CDR3 residues: CSAAEDTEAFF. In DNA form, the CDR3 reads TGCAGTGCTGCGGAGGACACTGAAGCTTTCTTT. This sequence joins TRBV20-1 and TRBJ1-1; D is undetermined. Germline V gene sequence: CDR1 DFQATT, CDR2 SNEGSKA (reference sequence). The V end lost 5 bases, the J end lost 3 bases, and 7 bases lay between the germline ends. CDR3 length: 11 residues.

This clonotype was counted ten times or more. J is TRBJ1-1 and V is TRBV29-1, with D unresolved. Germline values: CDR1 SQVTM, CDR2 ANQGSEA. The CDR3 runs 10 residues. The V and J ends lost 7 bases and 8 bases respectively, with 11 bases between them. CDR3 in amino acids: CSARTEEAFF. CDR3 bases: TGCAGCGCCCGTACAGAGGAAGCTTTCTTT. Based on the CDR3 plus reference TRBV29-1 and TRBJ1-1, the full variable domain is SAVISQKPSRDICQRGTSLTIQCQVDSQVTMMFWYRQQPGQSLTLIATANQGSEATYESGFVIDKFPISRPNLTFSTLTVSNMSPEDSSIYLCSARTEEAFFGQGTRLTVV.

This clonotype has only a few counts. The V and J genes are TRBV14 and TRBJ1-3, with 7 positions matching TRBD1. This CDR3 is 15 amino acids long. CDR1 SGHDN and CDR2 FVKESK come from the germline V gene. The V gene end was trimmed by 4 bases and the J gene end by 0 bases; junction bases not matched to a gene: 3. This CDR3 is CASSRAGGSGNTIYF. The DNA of the CDR3 is TGTGCCAGCAGCCGTGCAGGGGGCTCTGGAAACACCATATATTTT. The whole variable domain, remainder taken from reference TRBV14 and TRBJ1-3, is EAGVTQFPSHSVIEKGQTVTLRCDPISGHDNLYWYRRVMGKEIKFLLHFVKESKQDESGMPNNRFLAERTGGTYSTLKVQPAELEDSGVYFCASSRAGGSGNTIYFGEGSWLTVV.

The DNA of the CDR3 is TGTGCCAGCAGCTTGGGACTAGTAACTATTCCGGAGCAGTTCTTC. Protein product: CASSLGLVTIPEQFF. The J gene is TRBJ2-1, the V gene TRBV5-6, with D possibly being TRBD2 (6 bases). V was clipped by 0 bases and J by 10 bases, with 17 bases between them. CDR3 length: 15 residues. Germline V gene sequence: CDR1 SGHDT, CDR2 YYEEEE. Full variable domain (rest looked up from reference TRBV5-6 and TRBJ2-1): DAGVTQSPTHLIKTRGQQVTLRCSPKSGHDTVSWYQQALGQGPQFIFQYYEEEERQRGNFPDRFSGHQFPNYSSELNVNALLLGDSALYLCASSLGLVTIPEQFFGPGTRLTVL.

The sample holds many counts of this clonotype. The chain joins TRBV29-1 to TRBJ2-7; 9 nucleotides agree with TRBD1. This CDR3 region has 14 residues. The germline V gene encodes CDR1 SQVTM and CDR2 ANQGSEA. V dropped 4 bases and J dropped 1; count of bases not matched to a gene: 5. CDR3 sequence reads: CSVVQTGGSYEQYF. The CDR3 nucleotides read TGCAGCGTTGTTCAGACAGGGGGATCCTACGAGCAGTACTTC.

This clonotype was counted at least ten times. This chain joins TRBV5-6 and TRBJ1-2, with no clear D. The germline V gene has CDR1 SGHDT and CDR2 YYEEEE. The V end was cut by 1 base, the J end by 4 bases, with 14 bases between. The CDR3 extends over 15 amino acids. The CDR3 reads CASSLYSGRPYGYTF. The CDR3 DNA is TGTGCCAGCAGCTTGTATTCAGGCCGTCCCTATGGCTACACCTTC.

Only a few counts were recorded for this clonotype. The chain employs TRBV19 and TRBJ1-1, with 7 bases aligning to TRBD1. CDR1 and CDR2 from the germline V gene are LNHDA and SQIVND (reference sequence). Trimming removed 5 bases from V and 2 bases from J; junction bases left unmatched: 11. The CDR3 length is 16 residues. CDR3 protein: CASSSLETGRNTEAFF. CDR3 in DNA: TGTGCCAGTAGTTCATTAGAGACAGGGAGAAACACTGAAGCTTTCTTT. Looking up the rest from reference TRBV19 and TRBJ1-1 gives the full variable domain: DGGITQSPKYLFRKEGQNVTLSCEQNLNHDAMYWYRQDPGQGLRLIYYSQIVNDFQKGDIAEGYSVSREKKESFPLTVTSAQKNPTAFYLCASSSLETGRNTEAFFGQGTRLTVV.

This clonotype was seen repeatedly, ten times or more. The chain recombines TRBV12-3 or TRBV12-4 with TRBJ1-4, with a weak D call TRBD1 (5 bases). The CDR3 is 13 amino acids. Trimming removed 7 bases from V and 3 bases from J, with 9 bases in between. The CDR3 protein is CASTGGANEKLFF. The CDR3 DNA reads as TGTGCCAGCACCGGGGGGGCTAATGAAAAACTGTTTTTT.

This clonotype was seen more than once but under ten times. The chain uses TRBV18 and TRBJ1-5; a possible D gene is TRBD1 (5 bases). The CDR3 has 13 amino acids. Per germline, CDR1 KGHSH and CDR2 LQKENI. Trimming left V 2 bases short and J 5 bases short, with 7 bases between. For the CDR3, the DNA is TGTGCCAGCTCACCAAGGGGAGATCAGCCCCAGCATTTT. Translated: CASSPRGDQPQHF.

This clonotype was found a few times. V is TRBV27 and J is TRBJ1-2; possibly TRBD1 for D (6 bases). CDR3 length: 13 amino acids. V was cut by 3 bases and J by 4 bases, with 9 bases left in between. Germline loops: CDR1 MNHEY, CDR2 SMNVEV (reference sequence). DNA of the CDR3: TGTGCCAGCAGTTTCGACAGGACCTATGGCTACACCTTC. Its protein is CASSFDRTYGYTF.

The table lists this clonotype with a few counts. The chain carries TRBV11-2 and TRBJ2-3; the D is unclear. This CDR3 is built from 13 residues. Germline V gene sequence: CDR1 SGHAT, CDR2 FQNNGV. Deletions cut 0 bases from V and 6 bases from J, with 7 bases between. CDR3 amino acids: CASSLDRWDTQYF. CDR3 in DNA: TGTGCCAGCAGCTTAGATCGTTGGGATACGCAGTATTTT.

The CDR3 protein is CASSGPGQMPHNEQFF. CDR3 bases: TGTGCCAGCAGTGGGCCGGGACAGATGCCACACAATGAGCAGTTCTTC. V gene TRBV25-1 combines with J gene TRBJ2-1; 7 bases line up with TRBD1. The CDR3 length is 16 residues. Germline V gene data show CDR1 as MGHDK and CDR2 as SYGVNS. Trimming cost V 4 bases and J 5 bases; bases outside gene matches: 11.

A few counts support this clonotype. The J gene is TRBJ1-5, the V gene TRBV29-1, with TRBD1 identical over 12 bases. This CDR3 is 13 amino acids long. The J segment lost 3 bases and the V segment lost 6 bases, leaving 0 bases of the junction unmatched. Germline V gene lookup returns CDR1 SQVTM and CDR2 ANQGSEA. As DNA, the CDR3 is TGCAGCGTGGGACAGGGGGCCAATCAGCCCCAGCATTTT. Encoded protein: CSVGQGANQPQHF.

This clonotype showed up just a few times. The rearrangement uses TRBV13 and TRBJ1-6; D uncertain. Germline loops: CDR1 PRHDT, CDR2 FYEKMQ (reference sequence). The CDR3 covers 15 residues. The V gene lost 4 bases and the J gene lost 9 bases, with 16 bases spanning the gap. The CDR3: CASSSGEAVGSPLHF. CDR3 coding DNA: TGTGCCAGCAGCTCCGGGGAGGCCGTGGGTTCACCCCTCCACTTT.

The rearrangement joins TRBV7-2 to TRBJ2-3; D not certain. The CDR3 spans 13 residues. Germline values: CDR1 SGHTA, CDR2 FQGNSA. V was clipped by 5 bases and J by 2 bases, with 8 bases between them. Here the CDR3 reads CASSTRYTDTQYF. CDR3 nucleotide sequence: TGTGCCAGCAGCACGCGATACACAGATACGCAGTATTTT.

This clonotype was counted a single time. No conserved phenylalanine or tryptophan ends this CDR3, so it is likely a read error. The chain links TRBV30 to TRBJ2-1, with D tentatively TRBD1 (5 bases). The CDR3 covers 13 residues. V was shortened by 5 bases and J by 8 bases, with 16 bases between the two germline ends. Germline V gene sequence: CDR1 GTSNPN, CDR2 SVGIG (reference sequence). CDR3 in DNA: TGTGCCTGGTGCAGGACACTTGGTGATGAGCAGTTCGTC. Translated: CAWCRTLGDEQFV.

This clonotype turned up a few times. CDR3 nucleotides: TGTGCCAGCAGCTCCCTCACGCAAGAGACCCAGTACTTC. Encoded protein: CASSSLTQETQYF. The rearrangement uses TRBV7-3 and TRBJ2-5; D is unclear. In germline, CDR1 is SGHTA, CDR2 FQGTGA. Trimming cost V 4 bases and J 2 bases, with 8 bases left between them. The CDR3 has 13 residues.

In this sample, this clonotype turned up many times. This chain links TRBV11-2 with TRBJ1-1; D is undetermined. CDR1 is SGHAT and CDR2 is FQNNGV in the germline V gene. V was trimmed by 2 bases and J by 0 bases, leaving 7 bases between them. The CDR3 sequence is 14 residues long. CDR3 amino acids: CASSLSRMNTEAFF. As DNA, the CDR3 is TGTGCCAGCAGCTTATCCAGGATGAACACTGAAGCTTTCTTT.

This clonotype showed up just a few times. The rearrangement uses TRBV28 and TRBJ2-5, with TRBD2 matching 8 bases. The germline V gene encodes CDR1 MDHEN and CDR2 SYDVKM. The CDR3 is 14 amino acids. J was trimmed by 8 bases and V by 7 bases; bases with no gene match: 12. The CDR3 DNA follows: TGTGCCAGCACCCCAGCGGGAGCTCGCCCCACCCAGTACTTC. Its protein product is CASTPAGARPTQYF.

This chain uses TRBV5-4 with TRBJ2-1; 12 bases agree with TRBD2. The ends lost 4 bases at V and 2 bases at J; junction bases unmatched: 1. CDR1 and CDR2 from the germline V gene are SGHNT and YYREEE (reference sequence). The CDR3 length is 15 residues. The CDR3 here is CASSGTSGPYNEQFF. DNA of the CDR3: TGTGCCAGCAGCGGGACTAGCGGGCCCTACAATGAGCAGTTCTTC.

The sample holds a few counts of this clonotype. The chain employs TRBV5-1 and TRBJ1-6, with 8 bases that match TRBD1. Germline CDR1 SGHRS, CDR2 YFSETQ. The CDR3 contains 16 residues. Losses at the gene ends were 0 bases for V and 8 bases for J; bases not matched to a gene: 7. The CDR3 DNA follows: TGCGCCAGCAGCTTGGAGGGACAGGCATCCTATTCACCCCTCCACTTT. Protein: CASSLEGQASYSPLHF.

V and J are TRBV11-2 and TRBJ2-1; D call uncertain. V was cut by 5 bases and J by 4 bases, with 6 bases left in between. CDR1 and CDR2 (germline): SGHAT, FQNNGV. The CDR3 spans 12 residues. CDR3 bases: TGTGCCAGCAGCCACCTGTACAATGAGCAGTTCTTC. It codes for CASSHLYNEQFF.

This clonotype was seen only a few times. V usage is TRBV7-6 and J usage is TRBJ2-3, with 13 bases identical to TRBD2. V trimming: 2 bases; J trimming: 4 bases; junction bases outside the gene matches: 9. Germline lookup yields CDR1 SGHVS and CDR2 FNYEAQ. This CDR3 is 18 amino acids long. CDR3 amino acids: CASSLRLSGLAGADTQYF. In DNA, the CDR3 is TGTGCCAGCAGCTTAAGGCTCTCTGGACTAGCGGGAGCAGATACGCAGTATTTT.

The genes are TRBV7-8 and TRBJ2-7, with TRBD2 matching over 8 bases. Germline V gene data show CDR1 as SGHVS and CDR2 as FQNEAQ. The CDR3 consists of 16 residues. V shed 5 bases and J 6 bases; nucleotides not matched to a gene: 15. CDR3 bases: TGTGCCAGCAGCCCTATCGAGCGGGAGACCCACTTCGAGCAGTACTTC. It is translated as CASSPIERETHFEQYF.